This T cell receptor (beta chain) was sequenced in a study of CD8+ T cells in alopecia areata. The overall study: Treated patients took oral tofacitinib at 5 to 10 mg twice daily.

This clone has a single count. The antigen is unknown. In each case, RNA was isolated and then reverse transcribed into cDNA as the sequencing template. Sequencing used immunoSEQ multiplex PCR; TCRdb keeps in-frame clones, though not all of them. In the table there are roughly 130,000 clones, around 60% of which are singletons. From germline, CDR1 is KGHSH and CDR2 LQKENI. This CDR3 is built from 14 residues. With 6 bases clipped from V and 7 bases from J, the junction kept 6 bases outside the gene matches. Study results and caveats: Affected lesional scalp, above all in alopecia totalis/universalis, was more clonal than normal scalp. Patients displayed less clarity in TCR sharing than mice, a finding possibly related to HLA.

The chain uses TRBV18 and TRBJ1-6, with 7 bases lining up with TRBD1. This TCR came from a human donor with alopecia areata. The sample here was CD4+ T cells sorted from blood, taken at week 0. DNA of the CDR3: TGTGCCAGCTCCGCCGGGACAGTCAATTCACCCCTCCACTTT. It specifies CASSAGTVNSPLHF.